The T cell receptor (beta chain) described here comes from a study of T cell clones after liver transplantation. Whole-study context: In this trial, immunosuppression withdrawal was attempted within 2 years of liver transplant.

This CDR3 region has 16 residues. Germline loops: CDR1 SGHTA, CDR2 FQGNSA. Trimming removed 5 bases at V and 6 bases at J, with 22 bases between. Findings and caveats of the study: A larger donor-reactive than third-party decline suggested partial antigen-specific deletion.

As to this clone: The antigen is undetermined.

Sequencing was performed with immunoSEQ multiplex PCR; in TCRdb, only in-frame clones are kept and a portion is missing. The table records 70,000 to 85,000 clones, 80% of them present only once. The chain carries TRBV7-2 and TRBJ1-2; possibly TRBD1 for D (6 bases). The source was CD4+ T cells from blood, collected before liver transplant. The origin of this receptor is a human donor who received a liver transplant. CDR3 DNA: TGTGCCAGCAGCATTTATCCCCCGTTGAGGGGGGATGGCTACACCTTC. Translated, it gives CASSIYPPLRGDGYTF.